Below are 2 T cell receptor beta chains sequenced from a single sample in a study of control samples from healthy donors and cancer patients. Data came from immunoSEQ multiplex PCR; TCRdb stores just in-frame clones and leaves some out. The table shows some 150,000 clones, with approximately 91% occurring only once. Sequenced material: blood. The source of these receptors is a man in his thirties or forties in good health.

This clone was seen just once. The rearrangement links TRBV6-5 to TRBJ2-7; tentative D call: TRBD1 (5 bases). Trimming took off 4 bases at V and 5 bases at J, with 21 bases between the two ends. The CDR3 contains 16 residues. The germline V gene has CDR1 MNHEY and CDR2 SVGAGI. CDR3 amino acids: CASSSPGPGLTHEQYF. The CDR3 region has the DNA TGTGCCAGCAGTTCCCCCGGTCCAGGGTTAACTCACGAGCAGTACTTC.

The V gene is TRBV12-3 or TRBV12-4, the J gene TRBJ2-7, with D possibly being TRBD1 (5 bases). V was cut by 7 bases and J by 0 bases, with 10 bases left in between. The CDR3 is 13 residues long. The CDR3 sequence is CASIGRDSYEQYF. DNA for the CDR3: TGTGCCAGCATCGGCAGGGACTCCTACGAGCAGTACTTC.